Listed below are T cell receptor beta chains from one sample, sequenced in a study of shared clonotypes between healthy human individuals. Sequencing was performed with immunoSEQ multiplex PCR; in TCRdb, only in-frame clones are kept and a portion is missing. Of around 2,000,000 clones listed, less than 95% are singletons. The specimen was naive CD8+ T cells sorted from blood. The receptors were gathered from a man aged 18 to 35 in good health. Each CDR3 is given with its conserved first and last residue. The D gene is left open where the match is weak. Some rows have no size entry. The others give once, few or many, or a class for an expanded clone.

.	TRBJ2-5	.	TRBV11-2	TGTGCCAGCAGCTTCATCTCGTACCAAGAGACCCAGTACTTC	CASSFISYQETQYF
.	TRBJ2-7	.	TRBV10-3	TGTGCCATCAGTGCGGGACACTTATCCTACGAGCAGTACTTC	CAISAGHLSYEQYF
TRBD1	TRBJ1-2	once	TRBV7-9	TGTGCCAGCAATACCGGGACAGGGGGAGTCTATGGCTACACCTTC	CASNTGTGGVYGYTF
.	TRBJ2-7	once	TRBV5-6	TGTGCCAGCAGCTCGGCAGGGGTTCCCAACGAGCAGTACTTC	CASSSAGVPNEQYF
.	TRBJ1-2	few	TRBV9	TGTGCCAGCACACTCGAGGGACAACCAAACTATGGCTACACCTTC	CASTLEGQPNYGYTF
.	TRBJ1-1	.	TRBV30	TGTGCCTGGAGTGTTGTTGTCGGCACTGAAGCTTTCTTT	CAWSVVVGTEAFF
.	TRBJ2-7	once	TRBV6-5	TGTGCCAGCAGCGACGTGGGGCGTTACGAGCAGTACTTC	CASSDVGRYEQYF
TRBD1	TRBJ1-1	.	TRBV5-6	TGTGCCAGCAGAGGACAGGGCACCACTGAAGCTTTCTTT	CASRGQGTTEAFF
.	TRBJ1-1	.	TRBV19	TGTGCCAGTAGTATCCCCGGGACAGAAGCTTTCTTT	CASSIPGTEAFF
.	TRBJ1-5	.	TRBV28	TGTGCCAGCAGCTCAAACCCGCCCCAGCATTTT	CASSSNPPQHF
.	TRBJ1-1	.	TRBV27	TGTGCCAGCAGTTTAATTCCCGATGGCGGGAACACTGAAGCTTTCTTT	CASSLIPDGGNTEAFF
.	TRBJ2-1	.	TRBV7-9	TGTGCCAGCAGCAAAATGGGCGTTGGCGATGAGCAGTTCTTC	CASSKMGVGDEQFF
.	TRBJ2-2	.	TRBV7-9	TGTGCCAGCAGCCGCTCGGACTACACCACCGGGGAGCTGTTTTTT	CASSRSDYTTGELFF
TRBD1	TRBJ2-3	.	TRBV9	TGTGCCAGCAGCGAGAAGACAGGGTTTAGCACAGATACGCAGTATTTT	CASSEKTGFSTDTQYF
.	TRBJ2-1	.	TRBV29-1	TGCAGCGTTGAAGCAGGGGGGTCCTACAATGAGCAGTTCTTC	CSVEAGGSYNEQFF
.	TRBJ2-3	.	TRBV5-4	TGTGCCAGCAGCTTGGAATTTGCGGGGGATACGCAGTATTTT	CASSLEFAGDTQYF
TRBD1	TRBJ1-2	.	TRBV6-5	TGTGCCAGCAGAACAGGGGGCGTAGCTCATGGCTACGCCTTC	CASRTGGVAHGYAF
.	TRBJ2-7	.	TRBV5-1	TGCGCCAGCAGCGTGGGTGAGCCGGCGGCCGACTACGAGCAGTACTTC	CASSVGEPAADYEQYF
.	TRBJ1-5	.	TRBV7-2	TGTGCCAGCAGCTCCAACGGATATAGCAATCAGCCCCAGCATTTT	CASSSNGYSNQPQHF